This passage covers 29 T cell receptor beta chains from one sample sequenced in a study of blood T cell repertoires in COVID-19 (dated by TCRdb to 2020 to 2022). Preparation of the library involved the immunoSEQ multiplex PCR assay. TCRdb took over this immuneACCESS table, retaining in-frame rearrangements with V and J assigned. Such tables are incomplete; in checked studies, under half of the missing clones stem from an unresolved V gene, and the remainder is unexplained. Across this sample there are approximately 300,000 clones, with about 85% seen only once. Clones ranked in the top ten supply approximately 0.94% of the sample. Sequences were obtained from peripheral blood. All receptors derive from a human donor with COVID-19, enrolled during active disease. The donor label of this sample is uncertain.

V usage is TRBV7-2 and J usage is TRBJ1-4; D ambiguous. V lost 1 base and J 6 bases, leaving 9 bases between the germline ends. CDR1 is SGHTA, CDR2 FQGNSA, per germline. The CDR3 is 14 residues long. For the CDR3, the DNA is TGTGCCAGCAGCTTAGTACCCGAGTATGAAAAACTGTTTTTT. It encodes CASSLVPEYEKLFF.

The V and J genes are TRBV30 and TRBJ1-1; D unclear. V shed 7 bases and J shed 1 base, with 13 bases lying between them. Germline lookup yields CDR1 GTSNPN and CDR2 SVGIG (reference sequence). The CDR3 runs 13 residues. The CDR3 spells CAFSPTRNTEAFF. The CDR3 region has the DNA TGTGCCTTCTCCCCAACTAGGAACACTGAAGCTTTCTTT.

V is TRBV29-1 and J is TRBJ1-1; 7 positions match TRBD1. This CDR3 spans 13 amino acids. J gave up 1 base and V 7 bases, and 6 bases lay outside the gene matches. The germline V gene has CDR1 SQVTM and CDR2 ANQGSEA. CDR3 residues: CSARDRENTEAFF. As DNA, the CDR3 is TGCAGCGCTAGAGACAGGGAGAACACTGAAGCTTTCTTT.

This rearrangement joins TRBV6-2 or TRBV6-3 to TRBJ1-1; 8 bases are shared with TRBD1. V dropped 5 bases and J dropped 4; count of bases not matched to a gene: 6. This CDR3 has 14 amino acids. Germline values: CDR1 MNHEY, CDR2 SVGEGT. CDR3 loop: CASSRDRSGTEAFF. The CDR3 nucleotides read TGTGCCAGCAGTCGGGACAGGTCTGGCACTGAAGCTTTCTTT.

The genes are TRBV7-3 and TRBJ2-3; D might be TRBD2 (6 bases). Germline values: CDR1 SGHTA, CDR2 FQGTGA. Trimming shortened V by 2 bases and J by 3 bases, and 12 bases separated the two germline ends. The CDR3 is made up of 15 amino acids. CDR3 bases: TGTGCCAGCAGCTTAGTTGGGGGGTCAACAGATACGCAGTATTTT. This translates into CASSLVGGSTDTQYF. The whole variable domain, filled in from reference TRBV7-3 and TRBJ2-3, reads GAGVSQTPSNKVTEKGKYVELRCDPISGHTALYWYRQSLGQGPEFLIYFQGTGAADDSGLPNDRFFAVRPEGSVSTLKIQRTERGDSAVYLCASSLVGGSTDTQYFGPGTRLTVL.

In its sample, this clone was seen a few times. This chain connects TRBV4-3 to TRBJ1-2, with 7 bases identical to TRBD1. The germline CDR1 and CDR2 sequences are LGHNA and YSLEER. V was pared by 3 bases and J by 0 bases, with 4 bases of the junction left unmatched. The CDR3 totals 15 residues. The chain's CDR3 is CASSQEGQSNYGYTF. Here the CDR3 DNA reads TGCGCCAGCAGCCAGGAGGGACAGTCTAACTATGGCTACACCTTC.

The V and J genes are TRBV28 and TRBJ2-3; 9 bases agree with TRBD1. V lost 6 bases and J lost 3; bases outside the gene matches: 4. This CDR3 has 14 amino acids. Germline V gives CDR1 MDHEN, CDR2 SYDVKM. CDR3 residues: CASRLGQGTDTQYF. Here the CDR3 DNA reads TGTGCCAGCAGACTAGGACAGGGGACAGATACGCAGTATTTT.

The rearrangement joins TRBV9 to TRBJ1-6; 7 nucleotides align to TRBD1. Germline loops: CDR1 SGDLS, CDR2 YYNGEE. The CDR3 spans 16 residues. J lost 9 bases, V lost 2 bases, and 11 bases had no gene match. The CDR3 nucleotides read TGTGCCAGCAGCGTGGGCTCGACAGGGCTTGGTTCACCCCTCCACTTT. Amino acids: CASSVGSTGLGSPLHF.

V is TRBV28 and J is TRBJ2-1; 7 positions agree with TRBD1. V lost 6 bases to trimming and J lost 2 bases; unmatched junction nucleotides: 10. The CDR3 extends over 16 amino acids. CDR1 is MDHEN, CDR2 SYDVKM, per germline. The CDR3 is CASRPPGQVTYNEQFF. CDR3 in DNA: TGTGCCAGCAGGCCTCCAGGACAGGTAACCTACAATGAGCAGTTCTTC.

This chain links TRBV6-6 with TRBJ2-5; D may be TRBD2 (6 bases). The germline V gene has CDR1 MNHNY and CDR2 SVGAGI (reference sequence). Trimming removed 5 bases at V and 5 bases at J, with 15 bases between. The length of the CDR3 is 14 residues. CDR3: CASSPGTPVETQYF. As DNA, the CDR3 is TGTGCCAGCAGTCCCGGGACTCCCGTGGAGACCCAGTACTTC.

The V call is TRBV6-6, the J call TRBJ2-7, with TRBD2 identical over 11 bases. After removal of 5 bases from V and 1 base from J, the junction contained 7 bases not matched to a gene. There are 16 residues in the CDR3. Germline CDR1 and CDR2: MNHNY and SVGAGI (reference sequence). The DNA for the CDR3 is TGTGCCAGCAGTCGAACTGGGACTAGCGGTTCCTACGAGCAGTACTTC. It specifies CASSRTGTSGSYEQYF.

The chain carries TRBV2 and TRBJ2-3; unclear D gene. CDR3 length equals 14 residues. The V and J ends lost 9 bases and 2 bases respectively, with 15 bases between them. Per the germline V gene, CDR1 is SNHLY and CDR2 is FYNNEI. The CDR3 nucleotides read TGTGCCAGGGGCATGAAGTCTCACACAGATACGCAGTATTTT. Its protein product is CARGMKSHTDTQYF.

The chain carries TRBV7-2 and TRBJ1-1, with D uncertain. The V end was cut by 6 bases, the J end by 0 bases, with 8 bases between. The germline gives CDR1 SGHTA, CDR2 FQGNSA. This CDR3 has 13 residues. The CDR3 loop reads CASRPTVNTEAFF. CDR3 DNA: TGTGCCAGCAGACCTACAGTGAACACTGAAGCTTTCTTT.

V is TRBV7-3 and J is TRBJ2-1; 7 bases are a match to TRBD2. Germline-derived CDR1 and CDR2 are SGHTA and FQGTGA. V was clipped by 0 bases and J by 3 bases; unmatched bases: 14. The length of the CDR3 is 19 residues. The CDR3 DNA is TGTGCCAGCAGCTTAACCCCCTCCCCCGGGACTACCAACTACAATGAGCAGTTCTTC. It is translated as CASSLTPSPGTTNYNEQFF.

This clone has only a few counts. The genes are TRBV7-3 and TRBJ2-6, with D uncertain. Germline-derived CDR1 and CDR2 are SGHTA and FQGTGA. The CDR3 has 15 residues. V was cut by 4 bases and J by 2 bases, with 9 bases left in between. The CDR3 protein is CASSSTETGANVLTF. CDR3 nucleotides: TGTGCCAGCAGCTCGACGGAGACTGGGGCCAACGTCCTGACTTTC.

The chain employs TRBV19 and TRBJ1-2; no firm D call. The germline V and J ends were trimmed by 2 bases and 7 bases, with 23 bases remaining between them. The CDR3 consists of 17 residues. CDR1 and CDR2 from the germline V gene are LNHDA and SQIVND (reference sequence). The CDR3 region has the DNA TGTGCCAGTAGTATAAGTCGGGATACTAGACTTTCGGCTGGCTACACCTTC. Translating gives CASSISRDTRLSAGYTF.

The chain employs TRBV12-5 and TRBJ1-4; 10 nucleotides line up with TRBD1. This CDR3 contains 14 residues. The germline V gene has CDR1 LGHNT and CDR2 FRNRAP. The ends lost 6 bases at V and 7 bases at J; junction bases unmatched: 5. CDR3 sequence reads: CASGGGQGSEKLFF. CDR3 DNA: TGTGCTAGTGGGGGGGGACAGGGGAGTGAAAAACTGTTTTTT.

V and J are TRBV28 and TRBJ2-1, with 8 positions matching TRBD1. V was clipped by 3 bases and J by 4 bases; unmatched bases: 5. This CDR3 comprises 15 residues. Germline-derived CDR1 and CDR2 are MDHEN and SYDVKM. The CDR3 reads CASSLSGGAYNEQFF. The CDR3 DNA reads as TGTGCCAGCAGTTTGTCAGGGGGCGCATACAATGAGCAGTTCTTC.

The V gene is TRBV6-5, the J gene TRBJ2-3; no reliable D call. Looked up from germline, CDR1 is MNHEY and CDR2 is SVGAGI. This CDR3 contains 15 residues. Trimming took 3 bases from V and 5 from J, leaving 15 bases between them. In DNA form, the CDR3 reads TGTGCCAGCAGTTATGGGCTCCGTGACCGAGATACGCAGTATTTT. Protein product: CASSYGLRDRDTQYF.

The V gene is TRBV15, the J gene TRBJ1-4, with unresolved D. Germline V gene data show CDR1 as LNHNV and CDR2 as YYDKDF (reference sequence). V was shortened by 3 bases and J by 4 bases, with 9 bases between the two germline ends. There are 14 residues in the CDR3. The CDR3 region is CATSSGLINEKLFF. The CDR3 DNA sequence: TGTGCCACCAGCAGCGGACTGATTAATGAAAAACTGTTTTTT. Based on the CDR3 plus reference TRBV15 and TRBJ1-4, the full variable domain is DAMVIQNPRYQVTQFGKPVTLSCSQTLNHNVMYWYQQKSSQAPKLLFHYYDKDFNNEADTPDNFQSRRPNTSFCFLDIRSPGLGDTAMYLCATSSGLINEKLFFGSGTQLSVL.

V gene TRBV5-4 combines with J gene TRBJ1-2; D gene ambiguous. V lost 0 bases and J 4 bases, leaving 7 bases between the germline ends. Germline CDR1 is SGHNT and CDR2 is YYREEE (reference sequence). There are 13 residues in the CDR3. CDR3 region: CASSLGEVYGYTF. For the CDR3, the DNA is TGTGCCAGCAGCTTGGGGGAGGTCTATGGCTACACCTTC.

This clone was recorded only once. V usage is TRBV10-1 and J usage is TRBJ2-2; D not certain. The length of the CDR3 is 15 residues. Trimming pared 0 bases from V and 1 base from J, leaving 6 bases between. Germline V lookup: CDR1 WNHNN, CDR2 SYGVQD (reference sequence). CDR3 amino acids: CASSESPVNTGELFF. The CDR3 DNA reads TGCGCCAGCAGTGAGTCGCCAGTGAACACCGGGGAGCTGTTTTTT.

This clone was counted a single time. Here the CDR3 reads CASSLRGYSNQPQHF. The CDR3 nucleotides read TGTGCCAGTAGCCTCAGGGGTTATAGCAATCAGCCCCAGCATTTT. The rearrangement joins TRBV19 to TRBJ1-5; maybe TRBD1 (6 bases). Germline CDR1 reads LNHDA; CDR2 reads SQIVND (reference sequence). V lost 6 bases and J 0 bases, leaving 12 bases between the germline ends. This CDR3 has 15 residues.

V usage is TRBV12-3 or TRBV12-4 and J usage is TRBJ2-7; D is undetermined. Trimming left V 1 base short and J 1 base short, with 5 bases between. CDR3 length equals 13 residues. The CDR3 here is CASSLGPSYEQYF. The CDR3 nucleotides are TGTGCCAGCAGTTTAGGTCCTTCCTACGAGCAGTACTTC.

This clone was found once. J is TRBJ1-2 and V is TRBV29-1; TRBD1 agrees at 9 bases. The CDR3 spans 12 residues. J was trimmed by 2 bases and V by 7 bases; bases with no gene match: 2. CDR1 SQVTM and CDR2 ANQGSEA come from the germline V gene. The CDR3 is CSGGTGNYGYTF. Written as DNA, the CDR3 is TGCAGCGGCGGGACAGGGAACTATGGCTACACCTTC. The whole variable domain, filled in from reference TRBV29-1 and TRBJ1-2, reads SAVISQKPSRDICQRGTSLTIQCQVDSQVTMMFWYRQQPGQSLTLIATANQGSEATYESGFVIDKFPISRPNLTFSTLTVSNMSPEDSSIYLCSGGTGNYGYTFGSGTRLTVV.

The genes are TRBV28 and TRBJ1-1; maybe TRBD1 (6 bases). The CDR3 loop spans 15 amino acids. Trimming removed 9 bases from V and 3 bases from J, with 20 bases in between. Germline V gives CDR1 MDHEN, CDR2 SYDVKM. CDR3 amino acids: CASMVRGSWYTEAFF. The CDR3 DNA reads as TGTGCCAGTATGGTCAGGGGCTCGTGGTACACTGAAGCTTTCTTT.

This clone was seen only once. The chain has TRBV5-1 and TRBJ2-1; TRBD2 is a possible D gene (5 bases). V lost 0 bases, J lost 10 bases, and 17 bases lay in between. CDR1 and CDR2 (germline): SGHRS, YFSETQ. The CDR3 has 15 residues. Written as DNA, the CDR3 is TGCGCCAGCAGCTTGGCGGGGAGCAGGATTTTGGAGCAGTTCTTC. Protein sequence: CASSLAGSRILEQFF.

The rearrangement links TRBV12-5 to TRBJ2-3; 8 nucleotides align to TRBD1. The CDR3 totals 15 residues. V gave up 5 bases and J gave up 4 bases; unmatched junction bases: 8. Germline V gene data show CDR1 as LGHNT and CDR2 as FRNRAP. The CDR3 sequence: CASGLHGQGSDTQYF. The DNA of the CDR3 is TGTGCTAGTGGTCTACACGGACAGGGCTCAGATACGCAGTATTTT. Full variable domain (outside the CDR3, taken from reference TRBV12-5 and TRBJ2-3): DARVTQTPRHKVTEMGQEVTMRCQPILGHNTVFWYRQTMMQGLELLAYFRNRAPLDDSGMPKDRFSAEMPDATLATLKIQPSEPRDSAVYFCASGLHGQGSDTQYFGPGTRLTVL.

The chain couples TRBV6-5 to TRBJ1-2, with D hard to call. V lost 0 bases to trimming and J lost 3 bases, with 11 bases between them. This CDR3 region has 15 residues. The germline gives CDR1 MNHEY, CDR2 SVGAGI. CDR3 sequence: CASSYSPSVDYGYTF. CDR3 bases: TGTGCCAGCAGTTACTCGCCGTCAGTCGACTATGGCTACACCTTC.